This entry lists 9 T cell receptor beta chains sequenced from one sample in a study of T cells in women clearing cervical HPV infection. TCRdb's table, derived via immunoSEQ multiplex PCR, lists solely in-frame clones and lacks some. The listing contains approximately 41,000 clones. Sequencing input: blood buffy coat. These receptor sequences come from a woman aged 18 to 75 with a cervical HPV16 infection that either progressed to CIN3+ or cleared (not recorded which).

Note on this clone: The CDR3 end falls 3 residues outside the read, so it is completed with the germline J gene. The chain employs TRBV28 and TRBJ1-2; tentatively, D is TRBD1 (5 bases). The V and J ends lost 6 bases and 4 bases respectively, with 15 bases between them. This CDR3 contains 14 residues. The V gene's germline CDR1 is MDHEN and CDR2 SYDVKM. The CDR3 loop reads CASSADQGSYGYTF. The CDR3 DNA, read in part, is TGTGCCAGCAGCGCCGATCAGGGAAGCTATGGC.

Details on this clone: The CDR3 end lies 3 residues beyond the end of the read and is filled in from the germline J gene. The chain employs TRBV6-1 and TRBJ2-1; 8 bases are a match to TRBD2. The CDR3 runs to 15 residues. Trimming took 4 bases from V and 3 from J; bases not matched to a gene: 5. The germline V gene has CDR1 MNHNS and CDR2 SASEGT. CDR3 residues: CASSATSAYYNEQFF. The part of the CDR3 DNA that was read is TGTGCCAGCAGTGCGACTAGCGCCTACTACAATGAG.

On this clone: The read falls 3 residues short of the CDR3 end, and the missing part is taken from the germline J gene. This chain connects TRBV19 to TRBJ2-1; no clear D. The germline V gene encodes CDR1 LNHDA and CDR2 SQIVND (reference sequence). This CDR3 has 12 residues. V was cut by 3 bases and J by 9 bases, with 9 bases left in between. The CDR3 sequence: CASSILGGEQFF. The sequenced part of the CDR3 DNA is TGTGCCAGTAGTATTTTAGGCGGTGAG.

With regard to this clone: With the read ending 3 residues before the CDR3 end, the germline J gene is used to fill in that end. The V and J genes are TRBV5-5 and TRBJ1-2; 10 nucleotides line up with TRBD1. V was pared by 4 bases and J by 4 bases, with 7 bases of the junction left unmatched. This CDR3 is 15 amino acids long. Germline V gene sequence: CDR1 SGHKS, CDR2 YYEKEE (reference sequence). The CDR3 region is CASSLGQGGAYGYTF. Partial CDR3 DNA: TGTGCCAGCAGCCTCGGACAGGGGGGCGCCTATGGC.

Regarding this clone: The read terminates 3 residues before the CDR3 end, so the remaining end is supplied by the germline J gene. The chain combines TRBV20-1 with TRBJ2-1; D gene unclear. The CDR3 runs 12 residues. V lost 4 bases, J lost 4 bases, and 8 bases lay in between. Germline V gives CDR1 DFQATT, CDR2 SNEGSKA (reference sequence). CDR3 region: CSATLSYNEQFF. The DNA read from the CDR3 is TGCAGTGCTACTCTATCTTACAATGAG.

The sequenced part of the CDR3 DNA is TGTGCCAGCAGTTTGGAGGGGGCTAGCACAGATACG. Its translation: CASSLEGASTDT. The whole CDR3 protein is CASSLEGASTDTQYF. The rearrangement uses TRBV12-3 or TRBV12-4 and TRBJ2-3; perhaps TRBD1 as D (7 bases). The read terminates 3 residues before the CDR3 end, so the remaining end is supplied by the germline J gene. V dropped 3 bases and J dropped 0 bases, with 10 bases sitting between them. The CDR3 spans 15 residues.

As regards this clone: Read data end 3 residues before the CDR3 end; the end is taken from the germline J gene. The rearrangement links TRBV7-2 to TRBJ2-4, with 10 bases matching TRBD2. Germline V lookup: CDR1 SGHTA, CDR2 FQGNSA. CDR3 size: 15 residues. V gave up 5 bases and J gave up 4 bases; unmatched junction bases: 5. The CDR3 DNA, read in part, is TGTGCCAGCAGCCCTGGGACTAGCGCTAAAAACATT. It encodes CASSPGTSAKNI. The full CDR3 sequence reads CASSPGTSAKNIQYF.

Points on this clone: The observed sequence ends 3 residues before the CDR3 terminus, with the missing tail filled in from the germline J gene. The rearrangement joins TRBV10-3 to TRBJ2-1; a weak D match, TRBD1 (5 bases). Germline assignment: CDR1 ENHRY and CDR2 SYGVKD. Trimming took off 3 bases at V and 6 bases at J, with 12 bases between the two ends. The CDR3 length is 14 residues. The CDR3 here is CAISDDSWGNEQFF. CDR3 DNA (partial): TGTGCCATCAGTGACGACAGTTGGGGCAATGAG.

With regard to this clone: The read finishes 3 residues shy of the CDR3 end, and the germline J gene is used to complete it. The chain recombines TRBV19 with TRBJ1-2; 11 nucleotides line up with TRBD1. The CDR3 runs to 19 residues. Germline CDR1 LNHDA, CDR2 SQIVND (reference sequence). V shed 5 bases, J shed 0 bases, and the junction held 14 bases outside the gene matches. The CDR3 bases that were read are TGTGCCAGTAGTTCCACTAACGGACAGGGGGCGCTTCCTAACTATGGC. Residues: CASSSTNGQGALPNYG. The whole CDR3 protein is CASSSTNGQGALPNYGYTF. The full variable domain, completed using reference TRBV19 and TRBJ1-2, is DGGITQSPKYLFRKEGQNVTLSCEQNLNHDAMYWYRQDPGQGLRLIYYSQIVNDFQKGDIAEGYSVSREKKESFPLTVTSAQKNPTAFYLCASSSTNGQGALPNYGYTFGSGTRLTVV.